The 14 T cell receptor beta chains reported below all come from one sample, sequenced in a study of shared clonotypes between healthy human individuals. Assay used: immunoSEQ multiplex PCR; TCRdb lists only in-frame clones, some missing. The sample consists of a few million clones, approximately 94% of them appearing once. Sequencing was performed on naive CD4+ T cells sorted from blood. Sample subset: CD45RA+ positively selected. The receptor source for this set is a man aged 18 to 29 in good health.

For this clone: Other DNA sequences within the sample encode an identical CDR3. The chain is built from TRBV5-1 and TRBJ1-2; D unclear. The CDR3 is 14 amino acids. From germline, CDR1 is SGHRS and CDR2 YFSETQ. V was cut by 0 bases and J by 4 bases, with 10 bases left in between. CDR3 bases: TGCGCCAGCAGCTTGGATTCTGGGCCCTATGGCTACACCTTC. Amino acid sequence: CASSLDSGPYGYTF.

V and J are TRBV7-9 and TRBJ2-1, with D perhaps TRBD2 (5 bases). The CDR3 covers 13 residues. Germline values: CDR1 SEHNR, CDR2 FQNEAQ (reference sequence). V was cut by 1 base and J by 8 bases, with 9 bases left in between. The CDR3 loop reads CASSLELGHEQFF. As DNA, the CDR3 is TGTGCCAGCAGCTTAGAACTAGGACATGAGCAGTTCTTC.

The genes are TRBV25-1 and TRBJ1-4, with 7 bases aligning to TRBD1. Per germline, CDR1 MGHDK and CDR2 SYGVNS. V was pared by 3 bases and J by 8 bases, with 9 bases of the junction left unmatched. The CDR3 spans 15 residues. DNA of the CDR3: TGTGCCAGCAGTGAGGGCGACAGGGTTAGCGAAAAACTGTTTTTT. Translating it yields CASSEGDRVSEKLFF.

This clone was seen once. In DNA form, the CDR3 reads TGTGCCAGCTCCCAAGGACAGGGAACTCTACATGAGCAGTTCTTC. Protein: CASSQGQGTLHEQFF. J is TRBJ2-1 and V is TRBV18; 8 bases fit TRBD1. With 6 bases clipped from V and 8 bases from J, the junction kept 12 bases outside the gene matches. The CDR3 runs to 15 residues. In germline, CDR1 is KGHSH, CDR2 LQKENI.

As concerns this clone: Other nucleotide sequences in the sample specify the same CDR3. The CDR3 reads CASSLDYTDTQYF. The CDR3 nucleotides are TGTGCCAGCAGCTTGGACTATACAGATACGCAGTATTTT. The rearrangement joins TRBV5-6 to TRBJ2-3; D unclear. Germline V gene data show CDR1 as SGHDT and CDR2 as YYEEEE. The CDR3 loop spans 13 amino acids. Between the trimmed V and J ends, which lost 0 bases and 3 bases, there was a span of 5 bases.

This clone showed up just once. The chain recombines TRBV7-2 with TRBJ2-7; the D is unclear. CDR1 and CDR2 (germline): SGHTA, FQGNSA. The CDR3 runs 12 residues. The V gene lost 4 bases and the J gene lost 6 bases, with 10 bases spanning the gap. The CDR3: CASSYLSGEQYF. The CDR3 region has the DNA TGTGCCAGCAGCTACCTTAGTGGCGAGCAGTACTTC.

Only one count was recorded for this clone. The genes are TRBV5-3 and TRBJ2-7; 9 bases are shared with TRBD1. TRBV5-3 is known as an ORF, though its function is uncertain. The CDR3 is made up of 17 amino acids. With 4 bases clipped from V and 3 bases from J, the junction kept 14 bases outside the gene matches. Here the CDR3 DNA reads TGTGCCAGAAGCCTACAATTTAGGGACAGGGACGACTACGAGCAGTACTTC. It translates to CARSLQFRDRDDYEQYF.

The chain joins TRBV28 to TRBJ1-5, with a possible D match to TRBD1 (6 bases). This CDR3 contains 14 residues. The germline V gene encodes CDR1 MDHEN and CDR2 SYDVKM. Deletions cut 10 bases from V and 5 bases from J, with 18 bases between. DNA of the CDR3: TGTGCCATACGTCGAGGGGGGGGCGATCAGCCCCAGCATTTT. Protein sequence: CAIRRGGGDQPQHF.

The chain has TRBV7-8 and TRBJ1-6; no reliable D call. Germline lookup yields CDR1 SGHVS and CDR2 FQNEAQ. V lost 1 base and J 7 bases, leaving 11 bases between the germline ends. This CDR3 comprises 15 residues. The CDR3 DNA reads as TGTGCCAGCAGCTTAGAGGCGACCAGGAATTCACCCCTCCACTTT. Translated: CASSLEATRNSPLHF.

The CDR3 DNA reads as TGTGCCAGCAGTGAGGAGCTGGCCCCCACCTACAATGAGCAGTTCTTC. As protein: CASSEELAPTYNEQFF. The V call is TRBV6-4, the J call TRBJ2-1, with D unresolved. The germline V gene encodes CDR1 MRHNA and CDR2 SNTAGT. This CDR3 is 16 amino acids long. V lost 3 bases to trimming and J lost 2 bases, with 14 bases between them.

V gene TRBV29-1 combines with J gene TRBJ1-5; D is ambiguous. This CDR3 region has 12 residues. V lost 7 bases, J lost 1 base, and 8 bases lay in between. Per the germline V gene, CDR1 is SQVTM and CDR2 is ANQGSEA. The CDR3 region has the DNA TGCAGCGCCGCCCAGAGCAATCAGCCCCAGCATTTT. Protein: CSAAQSNQPQHF. Full variable domain (remainder filled in from reference TRBV29-1 and TRBJ1-5): SAVISQKPSRDICQRGTSLTIQCQVDSQVTMMFWYRQQPGQSLTLIATANQGSEATYESGFVIDKFPISRPNLTFSTLTVSNMSPEDSSIYLCSAAQSNQPQHFGDGTRLSIL.

The count of this clone is one. The J gene is TRBJ2-5, the V gene TRBV4-1; TRBD2 matches at 8 bases. Germline V lookup: CDR1 MGHRA, CDR2 YSYEKL. The CDR3 is made up of 15 amino acids. The V segment lost 2 bases and the J segment 5 bases; nucleotides outside the gene matches: 7. The CDR3 DNA reads as TGCGCCAGCAGCCAACTCGGACTAGCAGGCGAGACCCAGTACTTC. It specifies CASSQLGLAGETQYF.

The chain combines TRBV6-1 with TRBJ1-2; possibly TRBD1 for D (5 bases). V shed 3 bases and J shed 0 bases, with 11 bases lying between them. The CDR3 is made up of 15 amino acids. Per the germline V gene, CDR1 is MNHNS and CDR2 is SASEGT. CDR3 loop: CASSDNRPPNYGYTF. As DNA, the CDR3 is TGTGCCAGCAGTGACAACAGGCCCCCTAACTATGGCTACACCTTC.

The chain carries TRBV7-2 and TRBJ2-2; D unclear. Per germline, CDR1 SGHTA and CDR2 FQGNSA. This CDR3 has 14 amino acids. With 3 bases removed from V and 5 bases from J, the gap between germline ends came to 10 bases. CDR3 amino acids: CASSLRGRTGELFF. The CDR3 DNA is TGTGCCAGCAGCTTGCGAGGTCGGACCGGGGAGCTGTTTTTT.